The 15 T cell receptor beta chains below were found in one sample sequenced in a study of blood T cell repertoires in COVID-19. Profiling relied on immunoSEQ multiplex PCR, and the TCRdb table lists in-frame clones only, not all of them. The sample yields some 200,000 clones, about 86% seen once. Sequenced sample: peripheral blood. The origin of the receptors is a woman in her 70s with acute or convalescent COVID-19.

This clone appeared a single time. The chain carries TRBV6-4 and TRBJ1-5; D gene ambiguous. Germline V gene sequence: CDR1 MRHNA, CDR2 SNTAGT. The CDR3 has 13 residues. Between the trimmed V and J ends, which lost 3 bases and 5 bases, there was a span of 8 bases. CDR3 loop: CASSEGSDQPQHF. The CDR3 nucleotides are TGTGCCAGCAGTGAAGGAAGCGATCAGCCCCAGCATTTT.

CDR3 amino acids: CASNPSRQENEQYF. The CDR3 DNA sequence: TGTGCCAGCAATCCTAGCCGGCAAGAAAACGAGCAGTACTTC. The V call is TRBV6-6, the J call TRBJ2-7; D is perhaps TRBD2 (5 bases). The V gene lost 7 bases and the J gene lost 5 bases, with 18 bases spanning the gap. The CDR3 is 14 residues long. Germline CDR1 reads MNHNY; CDR2 reads SVGAGI (reference sequence).

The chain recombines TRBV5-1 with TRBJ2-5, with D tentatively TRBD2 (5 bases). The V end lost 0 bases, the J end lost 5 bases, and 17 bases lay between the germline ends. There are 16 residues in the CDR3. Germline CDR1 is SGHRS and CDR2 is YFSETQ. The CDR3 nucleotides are TGCGCCAGCAGCTTGGTTCGGGATACCTCCTTTGAGACCCAGTACTTC. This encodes CASSLVRDTSFETQYF.

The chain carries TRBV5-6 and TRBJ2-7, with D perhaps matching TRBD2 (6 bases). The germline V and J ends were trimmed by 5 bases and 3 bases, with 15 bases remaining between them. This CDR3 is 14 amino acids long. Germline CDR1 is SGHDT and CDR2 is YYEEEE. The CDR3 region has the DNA TGTGCCAGCAGTCGCACGGGACTCCGCTACGAGCAGTACTTC. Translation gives CASSRTGLRYEQYF.

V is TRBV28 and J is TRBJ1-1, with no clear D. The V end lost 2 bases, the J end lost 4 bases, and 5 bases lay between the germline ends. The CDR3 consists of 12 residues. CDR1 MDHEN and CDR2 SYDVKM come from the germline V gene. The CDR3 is CASSLGSTEAFF. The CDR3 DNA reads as TGTGCCAGCAGTTTAGGGAGCACTGAAGCTTTCTTT. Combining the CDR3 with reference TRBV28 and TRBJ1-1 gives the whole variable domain DVKVTQSSRYLVKRTGEKVFLECVQDMDHENMFWYRQDPGLGLRLIYFSYDVKMKEKGDIPEGYSVSREKKERFSLILESASTNQTSMYLCASSLGSTEAFFGQGTRLTVV.

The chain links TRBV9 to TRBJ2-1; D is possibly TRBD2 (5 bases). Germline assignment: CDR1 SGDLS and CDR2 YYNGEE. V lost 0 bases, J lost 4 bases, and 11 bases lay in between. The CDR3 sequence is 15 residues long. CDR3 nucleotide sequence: TGTGCCAGCAGCGTAGCTACAGCGGTATACAATGAGCAGTTCTTC. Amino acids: CASSVATAVYNEQFF. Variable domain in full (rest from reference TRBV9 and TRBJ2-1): DSGVTQTPKHLITATGQRVTLRCSPRSGDLSVYWYQQSLDQGLQFLIQYYNGEERAKGNILERFSAQQFPDLHSELNLSSLELGDSALYFCASSVATAVYNEQFFGPGTRLTVL.

In DNA, the CDR3 is TGTGCCAGCAGTGAGGGGACAGCGGGTACTTACGAAGCTTTCTTT. The encoded protein is CASSEGTAGTYEAFF. This rearrangement joins TRBV6-1 to TRBJ1-1; TRBD1 agrees at 7 bases. V trimming: 3 bases; J trimming: 8 bases; junction bases outside the gene matches: 12. The CDR3 is made up of 15 amino acids. Germline CDR1 and CDR2: MNHNS and SASEGT.

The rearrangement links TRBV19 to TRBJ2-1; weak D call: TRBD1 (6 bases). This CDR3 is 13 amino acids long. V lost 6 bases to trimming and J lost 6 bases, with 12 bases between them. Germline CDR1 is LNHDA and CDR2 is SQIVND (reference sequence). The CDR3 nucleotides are TGTGCCAGTAGAGGGGGAGTCCGCAATGAGCAGTTCTTC. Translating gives CASRGGVRNEQFF.

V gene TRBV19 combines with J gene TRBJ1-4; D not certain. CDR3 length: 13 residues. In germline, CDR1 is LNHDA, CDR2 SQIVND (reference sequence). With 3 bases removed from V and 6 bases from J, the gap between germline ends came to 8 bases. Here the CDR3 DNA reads TGTGCCAGTAGTATTGCTAAGCATGAAAAACTGTTTTTT. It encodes CASSIAKHEKLFF. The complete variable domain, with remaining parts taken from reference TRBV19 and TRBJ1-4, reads DGGITQSPKYLFRKEGQNVTLSCEQNLNHDAMYWYRQDPGQGLRLIYYSQIVNDFQKGDIAEGYSVSREKKESFPLTVTSAQKNPTAFYLCASSIAKHEKLFFGSGTQLSVL.

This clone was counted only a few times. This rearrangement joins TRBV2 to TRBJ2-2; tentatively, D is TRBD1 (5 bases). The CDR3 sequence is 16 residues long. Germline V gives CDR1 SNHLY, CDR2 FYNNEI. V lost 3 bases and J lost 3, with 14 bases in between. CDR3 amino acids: CASSDKRQGDTGELFF. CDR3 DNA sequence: TGTGCCAGCAGTGATAAAAGGCAGGGTGACACCGGGGAGCTGTTTTTT.

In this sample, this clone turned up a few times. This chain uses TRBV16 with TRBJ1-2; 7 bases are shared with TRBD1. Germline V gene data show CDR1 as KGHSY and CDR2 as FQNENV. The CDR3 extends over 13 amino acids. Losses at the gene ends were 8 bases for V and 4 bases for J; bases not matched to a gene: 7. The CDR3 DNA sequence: TGTGCCAGCGCCCGGGACAGAAGCTATGGCTACACCTTC. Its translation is CASARDRSYGYTF.

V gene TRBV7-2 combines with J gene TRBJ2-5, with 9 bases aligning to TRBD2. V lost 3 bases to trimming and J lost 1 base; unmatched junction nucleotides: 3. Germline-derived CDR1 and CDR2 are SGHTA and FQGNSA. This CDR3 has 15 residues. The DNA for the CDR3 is TGTGCCAGCAGCTTTAGCGGGGGAGTCCAAGAGACCCAGTACTTC. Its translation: CASSFSGGVQETQYF.

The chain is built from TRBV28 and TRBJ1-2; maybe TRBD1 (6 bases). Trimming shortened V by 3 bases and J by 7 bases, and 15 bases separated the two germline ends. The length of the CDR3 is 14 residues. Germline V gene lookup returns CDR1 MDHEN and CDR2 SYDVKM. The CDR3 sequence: CASSLTGGGGGYTF. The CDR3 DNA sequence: TGTGCCAGCAGTTTGACTGGGGGCGGGGGTGGCTACACCTTC.

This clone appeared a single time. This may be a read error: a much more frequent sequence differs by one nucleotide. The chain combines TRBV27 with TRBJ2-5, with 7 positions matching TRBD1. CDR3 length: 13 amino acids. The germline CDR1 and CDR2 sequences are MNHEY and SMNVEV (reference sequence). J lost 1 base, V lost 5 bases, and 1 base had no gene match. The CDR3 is CASSRDSQETQYF. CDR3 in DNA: TGTGCCAGCAGTCGGGACAGCCAAGAGACCCAGTACTTC.

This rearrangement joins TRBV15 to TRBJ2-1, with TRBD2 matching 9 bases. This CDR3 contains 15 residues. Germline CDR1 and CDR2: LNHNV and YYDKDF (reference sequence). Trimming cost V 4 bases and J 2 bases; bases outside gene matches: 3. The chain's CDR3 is CATSILAGTYNEQFF. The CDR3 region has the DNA TGTGCCACCAGCATTCTAGCGGGGACCTACAATGAGCAGTTCTTC.